This is a list of T cell receptor beta chains from one sample in a study of T cells in Graves' hyperthyroidism and ophthalmopathy. TCRdb used MiXCR to reprocess the multiplex PCR reads, holding one entry per CDR3 protein. The table lists around 700,000 distinct CDR3 sequences, around 19% of them singletons. Source material: blood. The receptors come from a woman in her forties or fifties with Graves' hyperthyroidism that later progressed to Graves' ophthalmopathy. Each CDR3 is given with its conserved first and last residue. D genes are given only for firm matches. Size tells how often a clone was seen (once, few, many) or the class of an expanded clone, and some rows leave it out.

J gene | clone size | D gene | V gene | CDR3 DNA | CDR3 protein
TRBJ1-2 | - | - | TRBV5-1 | TGCGCCAGCAGCTTGGAGGCAGTTTATGGCTACACCTTC | CASSLEAVYGYTF
TRBJ1-5 | few | TRBD1 | TRBV6-1 | TGTGCCAGCAGTGCGACAGGGATAAATCAGCCCCAGCATTTT | CASSATGINQPQHF
TRBJ1-2 | few | - | TRBV27 | TGTGCCAGCAGTTCCCCCGCGTCAGGGCTCTATGGCTACACCTTC | CASSSPASGLYGYTF
TRBJ2-1 | - | - | TRBV7-9 | TGTGCCAGCAGTTCAGGGGTCCCCTACAATGAGCAGTTCTTC | CASSSGVPYNEQFF
TRBJ1-3 | - | - | TRBV29-1 | TGCAGCGCAACAGGCGATGGGCACACCATATATTTT | CSATGDGHTIYF
TRBJ2-7 | many | - | TRBV12-3/TRBV12-4 | TGTGCCAGCAGTTTAGTAGGATCCTACGAGCAGTACTTC | CASSLVGSYEQYF
TRBJ1-1 | - | - | TRBV18 | TGTGCCAGCTCACCTCCCTCCGGCAGACTCCGTATGAACACTGAAGCTTTCTTT | CASSPPSGRLRMNTEAFF
TRBJ1-2 | - | TRBD1 | TRBV20-1 | TGCAGTGCCGACCGGGACAGGGGAAGTTATGGCTACACCTTC | CSADRDRGSYGYTF
TRBJ2-3 | many | TRBD2 | TRBV20-1 | TGCAGTGCTAGCAATCTAGCGGGCACAGATACGCAGTATTTT | CSASNLAGTDTQYF
TRBJ1-2 | many | - | TRBV2 | TGTGCCAGCAGTGAAGAAAGGGGATACTATGGCTACACCTTC | CASSEERGYYGYTF
TRBJ1-2 | few | TRBD1 | TRBV24-1 | TGTGCCACCAGTGAACCGGGACAGGGTTTCTATGGCTACACCTTC | CATSEPGQGFYGYTF
TRBJ2-3 | few | - | TRBV20-1 | TGCAGTGCTGGACACCCTGCGGCGGGGAGCACAGATACGCAGTATTTT | CSAGHPAAGSTDTQYF
TRBJ2-7 | - | - | TRBV2 | TGTGCCAGCAGGAGAACAGGGTACCACGAGCAGTACTTC | CASRRTGYHEQYF
TRBJ2-7 | many | TRBD2 | TRBV6-2/TRBV6-3 | TGTGCCAGCAGCCTCGATTGGGGGGGCTACGAGCAGTACTTC | CASSLDWGGYEQYF
TRBJ2-3 | - | TRBD2 | TRBV20-1 | TGCAGTGCTAGACTTGGGACTAGTAGCACAGATACGCAGTATTTT | CSARLGTSSTDTQYF
TRBJ1-2 | - | - | TRBV6-2/TRBV6-3 | TGTGCCAGCAGTTACCAAGGGGGGTCTGGCTACACCTTC | CASSYQGGSGYTF
TRBJ1-4 | many | TRBD1 | TRBV7-8 | TGTGCCAGCAGCTCACCGGACAGGTGGTTACGCGAAAAACTGTTTTTT | CASSSPDRWLREKLFF
TRBJ2-3 | many | - | TRBV18 | TGTGCCAGCTCACCAAGACAGAACACAGATACGCAGTATTTT | CASSPRQNTDTQYF
TRBJ2-7 | - | - | TRBV24-1 | TGTGCCACCAGTGATTACTTACCGGGCCATACAAAATACGAGCAGTACTTC | CATSDYLPGHTKYEQYF
TRBJ2-7 | - | - | TRBV9 | TGTGCCAGCAGCGTATCGGACAGCTACGAGCAGTACTTC | CASSVSDSYEQYF
TRBJ2-1 | once | - | TRBV24-1 | TGTGCCACCAGTGAGTACACTAATGAGCAGTTCTTC | CATSEYTNEQFF
TRBJ2-1 | many | - | TRBV11-2 | TGTGCCAGCAGGAAAAACAGGGACTCCTACAATGAGCAGTTCTTC | CASRKNRDSYNEQFF
TRBJ1-3 | few | TRBD1 | TRBV10-3 | TGTGCCATCAGTGAGTCTTTCCGGACAGGGGCTGGAAACACCATATATTTT | CAISESFRTGAGNTIYF
TRBJ2-1 | many | - | TRBV12-3/TRBV12-4 | TGTGCCAGCAGTGGGCGATTGGGTGGTGAGCAGTTCTTC | CASSGRLGGEQFF
TRBJ1-2 | few | - | TRBV6-1 | TGTGCCAGCAGTGAAGCCTCTGGAAACAGGATTTATGGCTACACCTTC | CASSEASGNRIYGYTF
TRBJ1-1 | many | - | TRBV7-9 | TGTGCCAGCACCAGGGCAGTTAGGAACACTGAAGCTTTCTTT | CASTRAVRNTEAFF
TRBJ1-2 | many | - | TRBV3-1 | TGTGCCAGCAGCCCTTCGACATTTGGCTATGGCTACACCTTC | CASSPSTFGYGYTF
TRBJ1-5 | many | TRBD1 | TRBV12-3/TRBV12-4 | TGTGCCAGCGCCCGTACAGGGGAGGAACAGCCCCAGCATTTT | CASARTGEEQPQHF
TRBJ1-4 | many | TRBD1 | TRBV20-1 | TGCAGTGCTGACCGGGACAGGGCGACTAATGAAAAACTGTTTTTT | CSADRDRATNEKLFF
TRBJ2-1 | - | TRBD2 | TRBV20-1 | TGCAGTGCACCGACTAGCGGGGAATCCAATGAGCAGTTCTTC | CSAPTSGESNEQFF